This T cell receptor beta chain was observed in a study of cytomegalovirus exposure and HLA in healthy donors. General study findings and limits: TCR beta sequences reportedly predicted most subjects' HLA-A and HLA-B alleles accurately.

Both 60 Vbeta primers and 13 Jbeta primers went into the PCR. Data came from immunoSEQ multiplex PCR; TCRdb stores just in-frame clones and leaves some out. The data hold 120,000 to 150,000 clones, with approximately 73% observed a single time. In the case of this clone: What it binds is unknown.

V was trimmed by 5 bases and J by 5 bases, leaving 15 bases between them. The length of the CDR3 is 15 residues. Germline values: CDR1 SNHLY, CDR2 FYNNEI. The sample taken for sequencing was PBMCs. The genes are TRBV2 and TRBJ1-4; tentative D call: TRBD1 (6 bases). This TCR derives from a young woman in good health and CMV-seronegative. The chain's CDR3 is CASSKYRDQNEKLFF. The CDR3 DNA sequence: TGTGCCAGCAGTAAATACAGGGACCAAAATGAAAAACTGTTTTTT.